These 5 T cell receptor beta chains share one sample of origin, sequenced in a study of blood T cell repertoires in COVID-19. Sequenced by immunoSEQ multiplex PCR; TCRdb stores in-frame clones only, minus some. The profile covers some 450,000 clones, with roughly 90% appearing a single time and roughly 0.78% taken by the ten largest. The sequencing input was peripheral blood. The receptors derive from a man younger than 35 with COVID-19, enrolled during active disease.

This clone was counted a few times. J is TRBJ1-1 and V is TRBV12-3 or TRBV12-4; D gene ambiguous. The CDR3 has 13 amino acids. Deletions cut 4 bases from V and 4 bases from J, with 10 bases between. Here the CDR3 reads CASSSTVATEAFF. Here the CDR3 DNA reads TGTGCCAGCAGTTCTACAGTGGCCACTGAAGCTTTCTTT.

The CDR3 nucleotides are TGTGCCAGCAGCCAAGACAGAGGAACCGGGGAGCTGTTTTTT. This translates into CASSQDRGTGELFF. The genes are TRBV4-2 and TRBJ2-2; D not resolved. V lost 0 bases and J lost 5, with 7 bases in between. The CDR3 sequence is 14 residues long. The V gene's germline CDR1 is LGHNA and CDR2 YNFKEQ.

Worth noting for this clone: An end of the junction does not agree with germline; a read error may underlie this. The V and J genes are TRBV7-9 and TRBJ2-3; the match to TRBD2 covers 10 bases. The germline CDR1 and CDR2 sequences are SEHNR and FQNEAQ (reference sequence). The CDR3 covers 14 residues. CDR3: CASTLAGGQGTQYF. CDR3 DNA sequence: TGTGCCAGCACCTTAGCGGGAGGTCAGGGTACGCAGTATTTT. Complete variable domain (other parts from reference TRBV7-9 and TRBJ2-3): DTGVSQNPRHKITKRGQNVTFRCDPISEHNRLYWYRQTLGQGPEFLTYFQNEAQLEKSRLLSDRFSAERPKGSFSTLEIQRTEQGDSAMYLCASTLAGGQGTQYFGPGTRLTVL.

The chain recombines TRBV5-4 with TRBJ2-1, with a tentative D call TRBD2 (5 bases). In germline, CDR1 is SGHNT, CDR2 YYREEE (reference sequence). The CDR3 is 15 residues long. V shed 2 bases and J shed 7 bases, with 16 bases lying between them. CDR3 amino acids: CASSFSAEAWNEQFF. CDR3 sequence (DNA): TGTGCCAGCAGCTTTTCAGCGGAGGCGTGGAATGAGCAGTTCTTC.

The rearrangement joins TRBV5-6 to TRBJ2-2, with D possibly being TRBD1 (5 bases). The germline CDR1 and CDR2 sequences are SGHDT and YYEEEE. The germline V and J ends were trimmed by 3 bases and 5 bases, with 20 bases remaining between them. This CDR3 is 17 amino acids long. The CDR3 loop is CASSSKGSGRETGELFF. The CDR3 nucleotides read TGTGCCAGCAGCTCGAAAGGCTCAGGGCGCGAAACCGGGGAGCTGTTTTTT. Together with reference TRBV5-6 and TRBJ2-2, the CDR3 gives the full variable domain: DAGVTQSPTHLIKTRGQQVTLRCSPKSGHDTVSWYQQALGQGPQFIFQYYEEEERQRGNFPDRFSGHQFPNYSSELNVNALLLGDSALYLCASSSKGSGRETGELFFGEGSRLTVL.